The next 22 T cell receptor beta chains were all read from a single sample in a study of OX40 agonist ivuxolimab in advanced cancers. The data were produced by immunoSEQ multiplex PCR, yet TCRdb's version contains in-frame clones alone and is incomplete. The sample includes about 26,000 clones, roughly 85% of them seen just once. Sequenced material: CD4+ or CD8+ T cells sorted from blood, taken in a trial of the OX40 agonist ivuxolimab. These TCRs come from an adult with an advanced solid tumor such as melanoma, head and neck, liver or kidney cancer.

The chain carries TRBV27 and TRBJ1-4; a possible D gene is TRBD1 (6 bases). V lost 4 bases and J 7 bases, leaving 16 bases between the germline ends. CDR1 and CDR2 from the germline V gene are MNHEY and SMNVEV (reference sequence). The CDR3 extends over 15 amino acids. The CDR3 coding sequence is TGTGCCAGCAGTTGGGGTGGGGGGCCCGGTGAAAAACTGTTTTTT. Amino acid sequence: CASSWGGGPGEKLFF.

The chain has TRBV7-3 and TRBJ1-1, with TRBD1 matching 10 bases. The CDR3 sequence is 15 residues long. V trimming: 5 bases; J trimming: 4 bases; junction bases outside the gene matches: 7. Germline V gene data show CDR1 as SGHTA and CDR2 as FQGTGA. For the CDR3, the DNA is TGTGCCAGCAGCCCAAGACAGGGGGCGGTCACTGAAGCTTTCTTT. Its translation: CASSPRQGAVTEAFF.

V usage is TRBV7-2 and J usage is TRBJ2-1; 12 positions match TRBD2. This CDR3 has 16 amino acids. Germline CDR1 SGHTA, CDR2 FQGNSA. J lost 2 bases, V lost 5 bases, and 4 bases had no gene match. In nucleotides, the CDR3 is TGTGCCAGCAGCCAGCGACTAGCGGGGGCCTACAATGAGCAGTTCTTC. It codes for CASSQRLAGAYNEQFF. Drawing the rest from reference TRBV7-2 and TRBJ2-1, the complete variable domain is GAGVSQSPSNKVTEKGKDVELRCDPISGHTALYWYRQSLGQGLEFLIYFQGNSAPDKSGLPSDRFSAERTGGSVSTLTIQRTQQEDSAVYLCASSQRLAGAYNEQFFGPGTRLTVL.

This clone was seen just once. This chain uses TRBV30 with TRBJ1-2; D is perhaps TRBD1 (5 bases). Germline assignment: CDR1 GTSNPN and CDR2 SVGIG (reference sequence). V lost 5 bases to trimming and J lost 5 bases, with 15 bases between them. The CDR3 totals 13 residues. The CDR3 protein is CAWFSGTVYGYTF. The CDR3 nucleotides read TGTGCCTGGTTTAGTGGGACTGTATATGGCTACACCTTC.

V and J are TRBV14 and TRBJ1-1; D might be TRBD1 (5 bases). This CDR3 is built from 14 residues. CDR1 SGHDN and CDR2 FVKESK come from the germline V gene. The germline V and J ends were trimmed by 1 base and 3 bases, with 9 bases remaining between them. CDR3: CASSQVTADTEAFF. Written as DNA, the CDR3 is TGTGCCAGCAGCCAAGTGACAGCGGACACTGAAGCTTTCTTT.

The V call is TRBV15, the J call TRBJ2-7; D is unclear. V was shortened by 0 bases and J by 3 bases, with 9 bases between the two germline ends. This CDR3 contains 14 residues. CDR1 is LNHNV, CDR2 YYDKDF, per germline (reference sequence). CDR3 DNA sequence: TGTGCCACCAGCAGAGATCGGTCAGTCTACGAGCAGTACTTC. Its translation: CATSRDRSVYEQYF.

The V call is TRBV6-5, the J call TRBJ2-2, with D maybe TRBD1 (6 bases). Germline CDR1 is MNHEY and CDR2 is SVGAGI. Trimming cost V 5 bases and J 1 base, with 8 bases left between them. This CDR3 is 14 amino acids long. In DNA form, the CDR3 reads TGTGCCAGCAGTACGGACAGGAACACCGGGGAGCTGTTTTTT. This sequence encodes CASSTDRNTGELFF.

The chain recombines TRBV12-5 with TRBJ1-1; D unresolved. Germline lookup yields CDR1 LGHNT and CDR2 FRNRAP. The V gene lost 5 bases and the J gene lost 0 bases, with 16 bases spanning the gap. The CDR3 has 16 residues. CDR3 sequence reads: CASGDSSWELNTEAFF. Here the CDR3 DNA reads TGTGCTAGTGGTGACTCATCTTGGGAGCTGAACACTGAAGCTTTCTTT.

This chain uses TRBV7-9 with TRBJ1-1; a possible D gene is TRBD1 (5 bases). The CDR3 contains 14 residues. Per the germline V gene, CDR1 is SEHNR and CDR2 is FQNEAQ (reference sequence). V lost 5 bases, J lost 1 base, and 11 bases lay in between. The CDR3 spells CASSRTQGNTEAFF. Written as DNA, the CDR3 is TGTGCCAGCAGCCGGACCCAGGGGAACACTGAAGCTTTCTTT.

Points on this clone: A read error may produce the germline difference seen at one junction end. The CDR3 loop reads CASSSFMSGNTIYF. In DNA form, the CDR3 reads TGTGCCAGCAGCTCGTTCATGTCCGGAAACACCATATATTTT. The chain joins TRBV5-3 to TRBJ1-3; D remains unclear. TRBV5-3 is an open reading frame, and its role is uncertain. The CDR3 runs to 14 residues.

The chain carries TRBV6-1 and TRBJ1-4, with 9 bases identical to TRBD1. The germline gives CDR1 MNHNS, CDR2 SASEGT. The J segment lost 5 bases and the V segment lost 5 bases, leaving 6 bases of the junction unmatched. This CDR3 comprises 15 residues. CDR3 in DNA: TGTGCCAGCAGTCTACAGGGGGCCCTCAATGAAAAACTGTTTTTT. Protein product: CASSLQGALNEKLFF.

The chain recombines TRBV11-2 with TRBJ1-6; no firm D call. CDR1 SGHAT and CDR2 FQNNGV come from the germline V gene. V lost 7 bases, J lost 4 bases, and 11 bases lay in between. This CDR3 contains 14 residues. The CDR3 DNA follows: TGTGCCAGCACCATTCAGGCTTATAATTCACCCCTCCACTTT. This gives the protein CASTIQAYNSPLHF.

The count of this clone is one. The rearrangement uses TRBV27 and TRBJ1-2, with 9 bases that match TRBD1. V was pared by 5 bases and J by 5 bases, with 3 bases of the junction left unmatched. Per the germline V gene, CDR1 is MNHEY and CDR2 is SMNVEV (reference sequence). The CDR3 has 13 amino acids. In DNA, the CDR3 is TGTGCCAGCAGTCCCGGACAGGGGTATGGCTACACCTTC. As protein: CASSPGQGYGYTF.

This clone was recorded only once. The chain recombines TRBV2 with TRBJ1-4, with 7 bases lining up with TRBD1. The junction had 14 bases not matched to a gene; V was cut back by 11 bases and J by 8 bases. The CDR3 extends over 14 amino acids. Germline CDR1 is SNHLY and CDR2 is FYNNEI. The CDR3 coding sequence is TGTGCCCGCTATAGACAGGGAACAGGAGAAAAACTGTTTTTT. Its translation: CARYRQGTGEKLFF. The variable domain in full, with the rest retrieved from reference TRBV2 and TRBJ1-4, is EPEVTQTPSHQVTQMGQEVILRCVPISNHLYFYWYRQILGQKVEFLVSFYNNEISEKSEIFDDQFSVERPDGSNFTLKIRSTKLEDSAMYFCARYRQGTGEKLFFGSGTQLSVL.

This clone was counted a few times. This chain links TRBV5-6 with TRBJ1-1, with 8 bases matching TRBD1. Germline trimming cut 3 bases from V and 6 bases from J; bases unmatched to any gene: 4. The V gene's germline CDR1 is SGHDT and CDR2 YYEEEE. CDR3 size: 13 residues. DNA for the CDR3: TGTGCCAGCAGCTCAGGGGGCGAGGCTGAAGCTTTCTTT. Protein: CASSSGGEAEAFF.

A remark on this clone: The conserved phenylalanine or tryptophan normally closing the CDR3 is absent here, so this likely arose from a read error. It is unclear where the CDR3 begins or ends on the DNA, so no DNA is shown, and the CDR3 is as TCRdb lists it. The chain uses TRBV23-1 and TRBJ1-1; TRBD1 is taken as the D call from the table, unchecked against the DNA. TRBV23-1 is noted as an ORF with a role that remains uncertain. Including both end residues, the CDR3 is 9 amino acids long. The CDR3 loop is CARRTGAAD.

This chain links TRBV19 with TRBJ1-5; maybe TRBD1 (5 bases). Deletions cut 0 bases from V and 6 bases from J, with 15 bases between. Germline-derived CDR1 and CDR2 are LNHDA and SQIVND (reference sequence). The CDR3 covers 16 residues. The CDR3 here is CASSIDRGRKTQPQHF. CDR3 DNA: TGTGCCAGTAGTATAGATCGGGGGAGAAAGACTCAGCCCCAGCATTTT.

The chain uses TRBV7-6 and TRBJ1-1, with D uncertain. The CDR3 runs 16 residues. Germline CDR1 SGHVS, CDR2 FNYEAQ. Trimming took off 0 bases at V and 1 base at J, with 12 bases between the two ends. The CDR3 DNA is TGTGCCAGCAGCTTAGCGCTGGGCAGCCAGAACACTGAAGCTTTCTTT. Translated, it gives CASSLALGSQNTEAFF.

This chain uses TRBV9 with TRBJ1-2; a possible D gene is TRBD1 (6 bases). Germline assignment: CDR1 SGDLS and CDR2 YYNGEE. V gave up 3 bases and J gave up 1 base, with 13 bases separating them. The CDR3 contains 15 residues. The CDR3 region has the DNA TGTGCCAGCAGCGATCCAGGGGCGGATAACTATGGCTACACCTTC. Translated, it gives CASSDPGADNYGYTF. The whole variable domain, remainder taken from reference TRBV9 and TRBJ1-2, is DSGVTQTPKHLITATGQRVTLRCSPRSGDLSVYWYQQSLDQGLQFLIQYYNGEERAKGNILERFSAQQFPDLHSELNLSSLELGDSALYFCASSDPGADNYGYTFGSGTRLTVV.

V gene TRBV10-2 combines with J gene TRBJ2-7, with 10 bases identical to TRBD1. Trimming at V came to 8 bases and at J to 5 bases, leaving 6 bases not matched to a gene. The CDR3 loop spans 13 amino acids. CDR1 is WSHSY, CDR2 SAAADI, per germline. The CDR3, as DNA: TGCGCCAGCGAGACAGGGGGCTTAGACGAGCAGTACTTC. Its translation is CASETGGLDEQYF.

The table lists this clone with a count of one. The chain links TRBV7-6 to TRBJ2-1, with 14 bases matching TRBD2. CDR1 SGHVS and CDR2 FNYEAQ come from the germline V gene. With V trimmed by 5 bases and J by 4 bases, 7 bases remained unmatched. The CDR3 has 17 residues. CDR3 residues: CASSGLAGGGEYNEQFF. As DNA, the CDR3 is TGTGCCAGCAGCGGACTAGCGGGGGGCGGGGAATACAATGAGCAGTTCTTC.

This sequence joins TRBV7-9 and TRBJ1-4; D not certain. Trimming pared 5 bases from V and 0 bases from J, leaving 16 bases between. Germline V lookup: CDR1 SEHNR, CDR2 FQNEAQ (reference sequence). The CDR3 contains 17 residues. The CDR3 DNA is TGTGCCAGCAGCCCTAGAGATCAGTCCGCAACTAATGAAAAACTGTTTTTT. Translated, it gives CASSPRDQSATNEKLFF. Together with reference TRBV7-9 and TRBJ1-4, the CDR3 gives the full variable domain: DTGVSQNPRHKITKRGQNVTFRCDPISEHNRLYWYRQTLGQGPEFLTYFQNEAQLEKSRLLSDRFSAERPKGSFSTLEIQRTEQGDSAMYLCASSPRDQSATNEKLFFGSGTQLSVL.